A single T cell receptor (beta chain) is shown here with its context. Its matching antigen is unknown. V dropped 3 bases and J dropped 5; count of bases not matched to a gene: 4. This CDR3 is built from 13 residues. Germline V gene lookup returns CDR1 WNHNN and CDR2 SYGVQD (reference sequence). The PCR employed 60 Vbeta primers together with 13 Jbeta primers. Assay: immunoSEQ multiplex PCR; the TCRdb copy retains only in-frame clones and omits some. The sample comprises about 140,000 clones, about three quarters of which are singletons, and 1.5% to 2% rests with the top ten. This record comes from a study of cytomegalovirus exposure and HLA in healthy donors. Study-wide points: Relative to the approximately 700-donor mean, N-insertions were reportedly fewer in an Asian-associated ancestry cluster in a later analysis. The only immune exposure information that was available was CMV serostatus. The study carried out a later analysis of TCR beta sequences. It associated around 17,000 of them with specific HLA alleles at a false discovery rate of 0.05.

The sample comprised PBMCs. The clonotype was recovered from a man in his forties in good health and CMV-seronegative. The chain recombines TRBV10-1 with TRBJ2-7, with 7 bases aligning to TRBD2. As DNA, the CDR3 is TGCGCCAGCAGTGAAGCGGGATCCAACGAGCAGTACTTC. It translates to CASSEAGSNEQYF.